These 9 T cell receptor beta chains originate from one sample sequenced in a study of CD8 T cells in ankylosing spondylitis (dated by TCRdb to the late 2010s). Study-level results and caveats: A TCR beta motif of 7 or 8 highly homologous amino acid variants appeared characteristic of blood from ankylosing spondylitis patients.

These receptors' targets are unknown. The receptor library was made with 5' RACE. TCRdb records Illumina HiSeq 2500 as the sequencer. TCRdb itself trimmed the public reads at Q25 with fastp, ran MiXCR and retained productive beta chains. Rows matching on CDR3 protein sequence are summarized as one entry with the most common DNA and genes. The sample profile shows about 390,000 distinct CDR3 sequences; 20% to 25% of them were found once. Clones ranked in the top ten supply about a sixth of the sample. Input material: blood, either unsorted or a sorted T cell fraction (not recorded which). The receptor set was obtained from a male donor with ankylosing spondylitis.

This clonotype was counted a few times. The J gene is TRBJ2-3, the V gene TRBV12-3 or TRBV12-4; TRBD1 aligns across 12 bases. V lost 6 bases to trimming and J lost 0 bases; unmatched junction nucleotides: 7. The CDR3 runs 17 residues. The CDR3 spells CASRRDRGLGSTDTQYF. DNA of the CDR3: TGTGCCAGCAGGCGGGACAGGGGGCTTGGGAGCACAGATACGCAGTATTTT.

This clonotype was counted at least ten times. The chain recombines TRBV20-1 with TRBJ2-3; 10 bases fit TRBD2. This CDR3 is 14 amino acids long. J lost 3 bases, V lost 6 bases, and 6 bases had no gene match. Germline V CDR1 and CDR2: DFQATT, SNEGSKA (reference sequence). The CDR3 nucleotides are TGCAGTGCCCCGACTAGCGGGTCGACAGATACGCAGTATTTT. Protein sequence: CSAPTSGSTDTQYF.

This clonotype occurred a few times. The V call is TRBV20-1, the J call TRBJ2-1, with D possibly matching TRBD2 (5 bases). The CDR3 loop spans 17 amino acids. Trimming stripped 2 bases from V and 2 bases from J, with 19 bases between. The germline CDR1 and CDR2 sequences are DFQATT and SNEGSKA (reference sequence). For the CDR3, the DNA is TGCAGTGCTAGACCACTTCGGCGGGCGGGTGCCTACAATGAGCAGTTCTTC. Its translation is CSARPLRRAGAYNEQFF.

The J gene is TRBJ1-3, the V gene TRBV5-6, with D perhaps TRBD1 (5 bases). The length of the CDR3 is 17 residues. The V gene lost 0 bases and the J gene lost 0 bases, with 13 bases spanning the gap. Germline lookup yields CDR1 SGHDT and CDR2 YYEEEE. CDR3 in amino acids: CASSLGSGISSGNTIYF. DNA for the CDR3: TGTGCCAGCAGCTTGGGGTCAGGGATAAGCTCTGGAAACACCATATATTTT.

This clonotype occurred a few times. V is TRBV4-3 and J is TRBJ2-1, with D uncertain. CDR1 is LGHNA and CDR2 is YSLEER in the germline V gene. This CDR3 region has 13 residues. V was trimmed by 1 base and J by 6 bases, leaving 7 bases between them. The CDR3 nucleotides are TGCGCCAGCAGCCAAGGCGTTACCAATGAGCAGTTCTTC. Protein: CASSQGVTNEQFF.

V is TRBV7-9 and J is TRBJ1-1; D is unclear. The CDR3 totals 16 residues. Germline V lookup: CDR1 SEHNR, CDR2 FQNEAQ (reference sequence). Between the trimmed V and J ends, which lost 5 bases and 3 bases, there was a span of 19 bases. CDR3 sequence (DNA): TGTGCCAGCAGCCCTTATGGGCAGGAAGAGGACACTGAAGCTTTCTTT. Translating gives CASSPYGQEEDTEAFF.

This clonotype showed up just a few times. This chain joins TRBV12-3 or TRBV12-4 and TRBJ1-5; 7 bases agree with TRBD1. This CDR3 is 15 amino acids long. The V and J ends lost 5 bases and 0 bases, in that order; junction bases with no gene match: 4. The CDR3 bases are TGTGCCAGCAGTACCAACAGGGGTAGCAATCAGCCCCAGCATTTT. As protein: CASSTNRGSNQPQHF.

The chain couples TRBV4-1 to TRBJ1-1, with D unclear. The CDR3 has 14 amino acids. The germline CDR1 and CDR2 sequences are MGHRA and YSYEKL. Trimming removed 4 bases at V and 3 bases at J, with 12 bases between. The CDR3 loop is CASSLGRRDTEAFF. CDR3 bases: TGCGCCAGCAGCCTAGGCCGGCGGGACACTGAAGCTTTCTTT.

Only a few counts were recorded for this clonotype. The chain links TRBV6-2 or TRBV6-3 to TRBJ1-5, with D perhaps TRBD1 (6 bases). The CDR3 length is 15 residues. The V gene lost 0 bases and the J gene lost 6 bases, with 12 bases spanning the gap. Germline V gene lookup returns CDR1 MNHEY and CDR2 SVGEGT. The CDR3 DNA is TGTGCCAGCAGTTACTCTACAGGGTTCATTCAGCCCCAGCATTTT. Translating it yields CASSYSTGFIQPQHF.